This TCR beta chain is from a study of cytomegalovirus exposure and HLA in healthy donors. As for the study in general: A subsequent analysis reported that the 95 to 150 validation repertoires were produced on the same platform that had also been used for the approximately 700 first-cohort repertoires.

As regards this clone: The antigen is unknown.

This table comes from immunoSEQ multiplex PCR, and its TCRdb copy is limited to in-frame clones, with some not included. Found here are some 140,000 clones, about 86% of them singletons; the top ten hold 2% to 2.5%. Overall study results and limits: Most TCRs appeared rarely, but some public TCRs recurred in many donors.

This TCR was sampled from a human donor in good health. Sequencing input: PBMCs.

The CDR3 DNA is TGTGCCTGGAAAAGAGGGCAGACCCACTACACAGATACGCAGTATTTT. Protein sequence: CAWKRGQTHYTDTQYF. The V gene is TRBV30, the J gene TRBJ2-3; weak D call: TRBD2 (5 bases). The ends were cut back, 4 bases at V and 2 bases at J, with 19 bases in the middle. Germline assignment: CDR1 GTSNPN and CDR2 SVGIG (reference sequence). The CDR3 runs 16 residues.